This entry lists 16 T cell receptor beta chains sequenced from one sample in a study of early T cells in non-severe SARS-CoV-2 infection. TCRdb used MiXCR to reprocess the 5' RACE reads, holding one entry per CDR3 protein. The sample carries 71,000 or so distinct CDR3 sequences, about an eighth recorded once. The sequenced material came from whole blood. The receptor set was obtained from an adult who was a healthcare worker with PCR-confirmed SARS-CoV-2 infection or an uninfected control (not recorded which).

The chain joins TRBV11-2 to TRBJ2-6, with 8 bases aligning to TRBD1. The CDR3 is made up of 17 amino acids. Germline CDR1 and CDR2: SGHAT and FQNNGV. V dropped 5 bases and J dropped 1; count of bases not matched to a gene: 7. CDR3 protein: CASSHRTGLSGANVLTF. The CDR3 DNA sequence: TGTGCCAGCAGCCATCGGACAGGGCTGTCTGGGGCCAACGTCCTGACTTTC.

This clonotype has a count of ten or more. The rearrangement uses TRBV18 and TRBJ2-7, with TRBD1 identical over 7 bases. The ends lost 5 bases at V and 5 bases at J; junction bases unmatched: 6. This CDR3 spans 13 amino acids. CDR1 is KGHSH, CDR2 LQKENI, per germline. The CDR3 region is CASSRQGNDEQYF. CDR3 DNA: TGTGCCAGCTCAAGACAGGGTAACGACGAGCAGTACTTC. The full variable domain, rest sourced from reference TRBV18 and TRBJ2-7, is NAGVMQNPRHLVRRRGQEARLRCSPMKGHSHVYWYRQLPEEGLKFMVYLQKENIIDESGMPKERFSAEFPKEGPSILRIQQVVRGDSAAYFCASSRQGNDEQYFGPGTRLTVT.

The V gene is TRBV6-2 or TRBV6-3, the J gene TRBJ1-1; D not resolved. Germline CDR1 is MNHEY and CDR2 is SVGEGT. Between the trimmed V and J ends, which lost 6 bases and 3 bases, there was a span of 5 bases. This CDR3 contains 11 residues. This CDR3 is CASRRYTEAFF. Written as DNA, the CDR3 is TGTGCCAGCAGGCGGTACACTGAAGCTTTCTTT.

This chain joins TRBV20-1 and TRBJ2-7, with 11 bases identical to TRBD2. The V gene end was trimmed by 5 bases and the J gene end by 2 bases; junction bases not matched to a gene: 5. This CDR3 spans 14 amino acids. The V gene's germline CDR1 is DFQATT and CDR2 SNEGSKA (reference sequence). DNA of the CDR3: TGCAGTGCTGCGGGACTAGCGGACCCCTACGAGCAGTACTTC. It codes for CSAAGLADPYEQYF.

The gene calls are TRBV30 and TRBJ1-2; D gene uncertain. The CDR3 spans 15 residues. Trimming cost V 0 bases and J 5 bases, with 16 bases left between them. Germline lookup yields CDR1 GTSNPN and CDR2 SVGIG (reference sequence). The CDR3 DNA reads TGTGCCTGGAGTGTTCTTCTGAGGTCGAGTTATGGCTACACCTTC. Amino acids: CAWSVLLRSSYGYTF. The full variable domain, in which reference TRBV30 and TRBJ1-2 provide the parts outside the CDR3, is SQTIHQWPATLVQPVGSPLSLECTVEGTSNPNLYWYRQAAGRGLQLLFYSVGIGQISSEVPQNLSASRPQDRQFILSSKKLLLSDSGFYLCAWSVLLRSSYGYTFGSGTRLTVV.

In this sample, this clonotype turned up a few times. The chain recombines TRBV12-3 or TRBV12-4 with TRBJ1-5; 7 bases are shared with TRBD1. This CDR3 has 14 residues. Unmatched junction bases numbered 4, after V lost 1 base and J lost 7 bases. As DNA, the CDR3 is TGTGCCAGCAGTTTAGGACAGGGCGAGCAGCCCCAGCATTTT. Its protein is CASSLGQGEQPQHF.

The rearrangement joins TRBV7-2 to TRBJ1-1, with D hard to call. This CDR3 contains 14 residues. Germline V gene lookup returns CDR1 SGHTA and CDR2 FQGNSA. The V end lost 2 bases, the J end lost 2 bases, and 9 bases lay between the germline ends. CDR3 DNA: TGTGCCAGCAGCTTACACAGTGGAAACACTGAAGCTTTCTTT. It specifies CASSLHSGNTEAFF.

This clonotype was counted between two and nine times. V usage is TRBV11-3 and J usage is TRBJ2-1; 8 bases agree with TRBD1. J lost 4 bases, V lost 5 bases, and 4 bases had no gene match. This CDR3 spans 14 amino acids. The germline V gene has CDR1 SGHNT and CDR2 YENEEA. The CDR3 DNA reads TGTGCCAGCAGCCCCCGGGACAGGTACAATGAGCAGTTCTTC. The encoded protein is CASSPRDRYNEQFF.

The rearrangement links TRBV3-1 to TRBJ2-7; TRBD1 aligns across 7 bases. Unmatched junction bases numbered 12, after V lost 6 bases and J lost 7 bases. This CDR3 is 14 amino acids long. Germline loops: CDR1 LGHDT, CDR2 YNNKEL (reference sequence). The CDR3 is CASRRTSTRGEQYF. The DNA for the CDR3 is TGTGCCAGCAGGAGGACCTCAACCAGGGGGGAGCAGTACTTC.

This clonotype was seen ten or more times. The chain joins TRBV7-9 to TRBJ2-7; TRBD2 might be the D (5 bases). The CDR3 is 14 residues long. In germline, CDR1 is SEHNR, CDR2 FQNEAQ (reference sequence). The ends were cut back, 3 bases at V and 6 bases at J, with 15 bases in the middle. For the CDR3, the DNA is TGTGCCAGCAGCTTGGGCAGGCCCCGGGGCGAGCAGTACTTC. Protein: CASSLGRPRGEQYF. Variable domain in full (rest from reference TRBV7-9 and TRBJ2-7): DTGVSQNPRHKITKRGQNVTFRCDPISEHNRLYWYRQTLGQGPEFLTYFQNEAQLEKSRLLSDRFSAERPKGSFSTLEIQRTEQGDSAMYLCASSLGRPRGEQYFGPGTRLTVT.

Only a few counts were recorded for this clonotype. In nucleotides, the CDR3 is TGTGCCAGCTCACCATTGGTATCGGACGGGACAGGGAATGGCTACACCTTC. Translating it yields CASSPLVSDGTGNGYTF. The gene calls are TRBV18 and TRBJ1-2; 9 bases are shared with TRBD1. The germline gives CDR1 KGHSH, CDR2 LQKENI. V lost 2 bases, J lost 6 bases, and 13 bases stayed unmatched. The CDR3 is 17 amino acids.

The chain joins TRBV7-2 to TRBJ1-5, with D perhaps TRBD1 (6 bases). With 5 bases removed from V and 6 bases from J, the gap between germline ends came to 11 bases. Germline CDR1 reads SGHTA; CDR2 reads FQGNSA. The length of the CDR3 is 13 residues. This CDR3 is CASSSNRVQPQHF. CDR3 coding DNA: TGTGCCAGCAGCAGTAACAGGGTTCAGCCCCAGCATTTT.

The sample holds a few counts of this clonotype. The CDR3 DNA sequence: TGCAGCGTTGGTCAGGTAGCGGGGTTTAGCACAGATACGCAGTATTTT. It specifies CSVGQVAGFSTDTQYF. The chain combines TRBV29-1 with TRBJ2-3, with 8 nucleotides matching TRBD2. Germline values: CDR1 SQVTM, CDR2 ANQGSEA. CDR3 length: 16 residues. V dropped 4 bases and J dropped 0; count of bases not matched to a gene: 9.

This clonotype was seen many times. This chain uses TRBV10-1 with TRBJ2-1; D ambiguous. The CDR3 contains 14 residues. Germline V gene data show CDR1 as WNHNN and CDR2 as SYGVQD (reference sequence). Trimming left V 1 base short and J 3 bases short, with 7 bases between. CDR3 residues: CASSEFSNYNEQFF. Written as DNA, the CDR3 is TGCGCCAGCAGTGAGTTTAGCAACTACAATGAGCAGTTCTTC.

This clonotype showed up just a few times. This sequence joins TRBV5-1 and TRBJ2-5; TRBD1 is a possible D gene (6 bases). CDR3 size: 14 residues. V was pared by 2 bases and J by 5 bases, with 13 bases between. Germline values: CDR1 SGHRS, CDR2 YFSETQ. The CDR3 reads CASSLQGGDETQYF. The CDR3 DNA is TGCGCCAGCAGCTTACAGGGTGGAGATGAGACCCAGTACTTC.

This clonotype was seen a few times. The chain recombines TRBV4-3 with TRBJ2-1; 8 bases fit TRBD2. J gave up 10 bases and V 0 bases, and 11 bases lay outside the gene matches. This CDR3 has 16 residues. From germline, CDR1 is LGHNA and CDR2 YSLEER. Written as DNA, the CDR3 is TGCGCCAGCAGCCAAGATCTTAGCGGGGTCCCCGAAGAGCAGTTCTTC. Its protein is CASSQDLSGVPEEQFF.